The source of this TCR beta chain is a study of control samples from healthy donors and cancer patients. Using immunoSEQ multiplex PCR, the repertoire was profiled, and TCRdb retains in-frame clones only, with some absent. Of about 130,000 clones listed, about 92% are singletons. This CDR3 spans 17 amino acids. CDR1 and CDR2 from the germline V gene are MDHEN and SYDVKM. Trimming shortened V by 5 bases and J by 0 bases, and 20 bases separated the two germline ends. The sequenced sample consisted of PBMCs. This receptor was taken from a man aged 45-65 years with head and neck cancer. The chain employs TRBV28 and TRBJ2-7, with D maybe TRBD1 (6 bases). As DNA, the CDR3 is TGTGCCAGCAGTCAATCACAGGGTGTGGCCTACTCCTACGAGCAGTACTTC. It specifies CASSQSQGVAYSYEQYF.